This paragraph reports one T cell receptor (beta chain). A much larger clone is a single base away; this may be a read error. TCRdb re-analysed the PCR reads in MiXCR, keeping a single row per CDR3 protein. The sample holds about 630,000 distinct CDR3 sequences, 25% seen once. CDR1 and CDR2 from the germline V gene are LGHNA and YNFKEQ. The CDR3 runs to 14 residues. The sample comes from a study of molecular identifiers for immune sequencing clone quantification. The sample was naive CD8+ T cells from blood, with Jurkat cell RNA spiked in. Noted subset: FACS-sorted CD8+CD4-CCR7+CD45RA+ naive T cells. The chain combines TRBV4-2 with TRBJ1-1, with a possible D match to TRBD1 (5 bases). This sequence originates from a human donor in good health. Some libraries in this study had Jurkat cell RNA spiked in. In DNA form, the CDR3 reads TGTGTCAGCAGCCAGGGAGGGGTTGACACTGAAGCTTTCTTT. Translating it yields CVSSQGGVDTEAFF.